The rows below give T cell receptor beta chains drawn from one sample of a study of OX40 agonist ivuxolimab in advanced cancers. Only in-frame clones appear in the TCRdb table, and some are missing; sequencing was by immunoSEQ multiplex PCR. The repertoire includes roughly 50,000 clones, about nine tenths of them detected once, and around 6% sits in the top ten. The material was CD4+ or CD8+ T cells sorted from blood, obtained in a trial of the OX40 agonist ivuxolimab. The source is an adult with an advanced solid tumor such as melanoma, head and neck, liver or kidney cancer. Each CDR3 is given with its conserved first and last residue. The D gene is left open where the match is weak. A clone size is listed for some rows: how often the clone was seen (once, few, many), or a class if it is expanded.

>TRBJ1-2|.|.|TRBV23-1
TGCGCCACCCACTCTAGGGCCTCCTATGGCTACACCTTC
CATHSRASYGYTF
>TRBJ2-3|.|few|TRBV27
TGTGCCAGCAGGAGCCTATTCACAGATACGCAGTATTTT
CASRSLFTDTQYF
>TRBJ2-7|.|.|TRBV6-5
TGTGCCAGCAGTTACGCGCCGAGCTCCTACGAGCAGTACTTC
CASSYAPSSYEQYF
>TRBJ1-3|.|once|TRBV7-9
TGTGCCAGCAGCTTGACCGCAGGGGTAGTAGCTGGAAACACCATATATTTT
CASSLTAGVVAGNTIYF
>TRBJ2-4|.|.|TRBV7-2
TGTGCCAGCACCTTCCTACCGCAGGGAAGCAAAAACATTCAGTACTTC
CASTFLPQGSKNIQYF
>TRBJ1-2|.|once|TRBV5-6
TGTGCCAGCAGCTTGGGAGGGTATGGCTACACCTTC
CASSLGGYGYTF
>TRBJ1-1|.|.|TRBV9
TGTGCCAGCAGCGCCACTCAGGGAGGAGGCATGAACACTGAAGCTTTCTTT
CASSATQGGGMNTEAFF
>TRBJ2-7|.|few|TRBV2
TGTGCCAGCAGTGAGGCCAGCTCCTACGAGCAGTACTTC
CASSEASSYEQYF
>TRBJ2-5|TRBD2|.|TRBV28
TGTGCCAGCAGTCTCGTAGCGGGAGAGGGTCAAGAGACCCAGTACTTC
CASSLVAGEGQETQYF
>TRBJ1-2|.|.|TRBV14
TGTGCCAGCAGCCAGGGGATCAACTATGGCTACACCTTC
CASSQGINYGYTF
>TRBJ2-6|.|.|TRBV13
TGTGCCAGCAGCTTAGGATGGAGCCTCTCTGGGGCCAACGTCCTGACTTTC
CASSLGWSLSGANVLTF
>TRBJ2-1|TRBD1|.|TRBV28
TGTGCCAGCAGTCCCCGGGACAGAGTCCACAATGAGCAGTTCTTC
CASSPRDRVHNEQFF
>TRBJ1-1|.|.|TRBV7-2
TGTGCCAGCAGCTTAGCAGGACACCACATGAACACTGAAGCTTTCTTT
CASSLAGHHMNTEAFF
>TRBJ1-1|.|.|TRBV13
TGTGCCAGCAGCTTGGGGACTGGGTACACTGAAGCTTTCTTT
CASSLGTGYTEAFF
>TRBJ1-2|.|.|TRBV27
TGTGCCAGCAGTTTTTCTCAGGGTTGGGACTATGGCTACACCTTC
CASSFSQGWDYGYTF
>TRBJ1-2|.|once|TRBV6-1
TGTGCCGGCTTCGAGGGGGATGGCTACACCTTC
CAGFEGDGYTF
>TRBJ1-1|.|once|TRBV11-2
TGTGCCATCAAGGCCCACCACACTGAAGCTTTCTTT
CAIKAHHTEAFF
>TRBJ2-1|TRBD2|.|TRBV19
TGTGCCAGTAGTCGTGCTAGCGGGGCCTACAATGAGCAGTTCTTC
CASSRASGAYNEQFF
>TRBJ1-2|.|.|TRBV7-8
TGTGCCAGCAGCGTCGTGACAGTCGATGGCTACACCTTC
CASSVVTVDGYTF
>TRBJ2-2|.|.|TRBV7-3
TGTGCCAGCAGCTTAATGGGCTATGAGCACGGGGAGCTGTTTTTT
CASSLMGYEHGELFF
>TRBJ2-3|.|.|TRBV20-1
TGCAGTGCCCCGGACGCAAATACGCAGTATTTT
CSAPDANTQYF
>TRBJ1-6|.|.|TRBV6-1
TGTGCCAGCAGTGAACAGTTTGCAGGGATCAGCTCCTATAATTCACCCCTCCACTTT
CASSEQFAGISSYNSPLHF
>TRBJ1-5|.|.|TRBV5-1
TGCGCCAGCAGCTTGGGGACTTCCAGCAATCAGCCCCAGCATTTT
CASSLGTSSNQPQHF
>TRBJ1-1|.|.|TRBV6-5
TGTGCCAGCCACTTTGGGTCGCAGAACACTGAAGCTTTCTTT
CASHFGSQNTEAFF
>TRBJ2-1|TRBD1|.|TRBV9
TGTGCCAGCAGCGTTCGACGGGACAGGGAGACGAATGAGCAGTTCTTC
CASSVRRDRETNEQFF
>TRBJ2-3|.|few|TRBV30
TGTGCCTGGACTAGCGGCACAGATACGCAGTATTTT
CAWTSGTDTQYF
>TRBJ2-1|.|.|TRBV2
TGTGCCAGCAGTGAAGATCCGGGGGCAGTTGAGCAGTTCTTC
CASSEDPGAVEQFF
>TRBJ2-7|.|.|TRBV10-2
TGCGCCAGCTCTTGGACGGCAGACGAGCAGTACTTC
CASSWTADEQYF
>TRBJ2-1|.|.|TRBV29-1
TGCAGCGGGCGGGGGCAGGTAGAGCTCTTC
CSGRGQVELF
>TRBJ2-1|.|.|TRBV9
TGTGCCAGCAGCCTTTGGGGGTCCAATGAGCAGTTCTTC
CASSLWGSNEQFF
>TRBJ1-1|TRBD1|.|TRBV7-6
TGTGCCAGCAGCTTAGGTACAGGGGACCACACTGAAGCTTTCTTT
CASSLGTGDHTEAFF
>TRBJ1-2|.|.|TRBV6-1
TGTGCCAGCAGTGAAGGGGTCGGCTTCTATGGCTACACCTTC
CASSEGVGFYGYTF
>TRBJ1-3|.|.|TRBV27
TGTGCCAGCAGTTTATCTGCAGAAGACACCATATATTTT
CASSLSAEDTIYF
>TRBJ2-4|.|.|TRBV10-3
TGTGCCATCAGTGCCGGGACGGCTTGGGGTCAGTACTTC
CAISAGTAWGQYF
>TRBJ2-1|.|once|TRBV10-2
TGCGCCAGCAGGGAGTGGAGTAGCGGAGGTTCCGTCTACAATGAGCAGTTCTTC
CASREWSSGGSVYNEQFF
>TRBJ1-5|.|.|TRBV27
TGTGCCAGTGGGGGGCAGAATAGCAATCAGCCCCAGCATTTT
CASGGQNSNQPQHF
>TRBJ1-5|.|.|TRBV9
TGTGCCAGCAGCGTCGGAAGCAATCAGCCCCAGCATTTT
CASSVGSNQPQHF
>TRBJ2-3|.|.|TRBV27
TGTGCCAGCAGCCCCGTCTCCCACACAGATACGCAGTATTTT
CASSPVSHTDTQYF
>TRBJ1-1|.|medium-sized|TRBV21-1
TGTGCCAGCAGCAGAGAGGGAGTCGGGGGCAGGGCTTTCTTT
CASSREGVGGRAFF
>TRBJ2-1|.|.|TRBV7-6
TGTGCCAGCAGCTCCCTACCCGGGGAGAATGAGCAGTTCTTC
CASSSLPGENEQFF
>TRBJ2-2|.|.|TRBV9
TGTGCCAGCAGCGGGGGGCGTGGCCTGGGGACGGGAAACACCGGGGAGCTGTTTTTT
CASSGGRGLGTGNTGELFF
>TRBJ2-1|TRBD1|.|TRBV7-6
TGTGCCAGCAGCTTAGGACAGGGGCCCTACAATGAGCAGTTCTTC
CASSLGQGPYNEQFF
>TRBJ1-2|.|.|TRBV4-1
TGCGCCAGCAGCCAAGAACAAGCAATCTCCTATGGCTACACCTTC
CASSQEQAISYGYTF
>TRBJ2-7|.|.|TRBV7-2
TGTGCCAGCAGCCATCTCAGGGGCGGATTCTACGAGCAGTACTTC
CASSHLRGGFYEQYF
>TRBJ2-7|.|.|TRBV7-9
TGTGCCAGCTCCTCCCCCAGGGGCGAGCAGTACTTC
CASSSPRGEQYF
>TRBJ1-2|.|.|TRBV29-1
TGCAGCGCAACAGGGTCTTCCTATGGCTACACCTTC
CSATGSSYGYTF
>TRBJ1-2|.|.|TRBV14
TGTGCCAGCAGCCAAGACACAGGCTCCTATGGCTACACCTTC
CASSQDTGSYGYTF
>TRBJ2-5|.|.|TRBV9
TGTGCCAGCAGCGCCCGGGACTACCAAGAGACCCAGTACTTC
CASSARDYQETQYF
>TRBJ2-3|TRBD2|.|TRBV5-1
TGCGCCAGCAGCTTGGTAGGGCGGGGGGTACCCACAGATACGCAGTATTTT
CASSLVGRGVPTDTQYF
>TRBJ1-5|.|.|TRBV28
TGTGCCAGCAGTTTATCCCAGCCCCAGCATTTT
CASSLSQPQHF
>TRBJ2-4|.|.|TRBV7-2
TGTGCCAGCAGCTTGGGCGGAGTCAACATTCAGTACTTC
CASSLGGVNIQYF
>TRBJ1-4|.|.|TRBV19
TGTGCCAGTACGAGGGTGGAGAATGAAAAACTGTTTTTT
CASTRVENEKLFF
>TRBJ2-3|.|.|TRBV7-9
TGTGCCAGCAGCCCCAACCCGGGGGGCACAGATACGCAGTATTTT
CASSPNPGGTDTQYF
>TRBJ1-1|.|.|TRBV27
TGTGCCAGCAGTTACAGCATGAACACTGAAGCTTTCTTT
CASSYSMNTEAFF
>TRBJ1-1|.|.|TRBV5-8
TGTGCCCCCGCCGTGGGGGACACTGAAGCTTTCTTT
CAPAVGDTEAFF